This T cell receptor beta chain originates from a study of blood T cell repertoires in COVID-19. Overall study: Samples came from the United States, Italy and Spain, spanning acute and convalescent COVID-19. The cDNA or gDNA used as material had been derived from T cells, B-cell-depleted T cells, or PBMCs.

Here immunoSEQ multiplex PCR was the method, and the copy in TCRdb shows in-frame clones only, minus some. The table includes 150,000 to 200,000 clones, about nine tenths detected once. CDR1 and CDR2 from the germline V gene are MGHRA and YSYEKL. This CDR3 comprises 14 residues. Losses at the gene ends were 1 base for V and 3 bases for J; bases not matched to a gene: 0. V gene TRBV4-1 combines with J gene TRBJ1-2; TRBD1 matches 9 bases. The receptor comes from a man in his fifties or sixties with acute or convalescent COVID-19. What was sequenced was peripheral blood. The CDR3, as DNA: TGCGCCAGCAGCCAAGGGACAGGGGACTATGGCTACACCTTC. Translated, it gives CASSQGTGDYGYTF.